The 18 T cell receptor beta chains presented below share a single source sample, sequenced in a study of PD-1 blockade in classical Hodgkin lymphoma. All the patients suffered relapse after autologous stem cell transplantation, and brentuximab vedotin exposure differed. Assay: immunoSEQ multiplex PCR; the TCRdb copy retains only in-frame clones and omits some. The table shows around 26,000 clones, with roughly 86% occurring only once. The sequenced sample was peripheral blood mononuclear cells (PBMCs), obtained before the second cycle of nivolumab. Receptors originate from a human donor with classical Hodgkin lymphoma.

The gene calls are TRBV19 and TRBJ2-3; 10 nucleotides line up with TRBD1. In germline, CDR1 is LNHDA, CDR2 SQIVND (reference sequence). This CDR3 is built from 15 residues. Germline trimming cut 2 bases from V and 5 bases from J; bases unmatched to any gene: 4. In DNA, the CDR3 is TGTGCCAGTAGTATACCGGGACAGGGGAAAGATACGCAGTATTTT. Its translation: CASSIPGQGKDTQYF.

This clone has only one observation. V and J are TRBV2 and TRBJ2-2; D not resolved. The CDR3 is 15 residues long. From germline, CDR1 is SNHLY and CDR2 FYNNEI. Deletions cut 2 bases from V and 4 bases from J, with 11 bases between. The CDR3 here is CASSERLILTGELFF. The CDR3 DNA sequence: TGTGCCAGCAGTGAAAGGCTTATCCTCACCGGGGAGCTGTTTTTT.

V usage is TRBV7-6 and J usage is TRBJ2-3; maybe TRBD2 (6 bases). Germline CDR1 reads SGHVS; CDR2 reads FNYEAQ. Trimming shortened V by 5 bases and J by 3 bases, and 15 bases separated the two germline ends. The CDR3 is 15 residues long. The CDR3 loop reads CASSQTFAGTDTQYF. The CDR3, as DNA: TGTGCCAGCAGCCAGACTTTCGCGGGGACAGATACGCAGTATTTT.

The chain combines TRBV10-3 with TRBJ2-7; 9 nucleotides align to TRBD2. V lost 0 bases, J lost 3 bases, and 9 bases stayed unmatched. This CDR3 is built from 17 residues. CDR1 and CDR2 (germline): ENHRY, SYGVKD. In nucleotides, the CDR3 is TGTGCCATCAGTGAGTCGCCGTGGAGAGCGGGGGGCTACGAGCAGTACTTC. This sequence encodes CAISESPWRAGGYEQYF.

The chain couples TRBV6-1 to TRBJ2-5; possible D gene TRBD2, 6 bases. Trimming took off 8 bases at V and 4 bases at J, with 20 bases between the two ends. CDR3 length: 15 residues. Germline values: CDR1 MNHNS, CDR2 SASEGT. CDR3 amino acids: CASQRGKEGRETQYF. As DNA, the CDR3 is TGTGCCAGCCAGAGGGGAAAGGAGGGAAGAGAGACCCAGTACTTC.

The chain is built from TRBV27 and TRBJ2-5; possible D gene TRBD1, 6 bases. This CDR3 has 16 residues. The germline V and J ends were trimmed by 4 bases and 0 bases, with 15 bases remaining between them. The germline CDR1 and CDR2 sequences are MNHEY and SMNVEV (reference sequence). CDR3 nucleotides: TGTGCCAGCAGTTCCACCGGGACAACGTACCAAGAGACCCAGTACTTC. It codes for CASSSTGTTYQETQYF.

The chain joins TRBV28 to TRBJ1-1; tentatively, D is TRBD1 (5 bases). CDR1 and CDR2 (germline): MDHEN, SYDVKM. V was cut by 5 bases and J by 3 bases, with 13 bases left in between. The CDR3 sequence is 14 residues long. CDR3 bases: TGTGCCAGCAGTCTTTGGGACGGTTACACTGAAGCTTTCTTT. It translates to CASSLWDGYTEAFF.

The rearrangement links TRBV27 to TRBJ2-1, with 12 bases matching TRBD2. Germline values: CDR1 MNHEY, CDR2 SMNVEV (reference sequence). The CDR3 consists of 13 residues. J was trimmed by 14 bases and V by 5 bases; bases with no gene match: 7. CDR3: CASSVTSGGLEFF. The DNA for the CDR3 is TGTGCCAGCAGTGTAACTAGCGGGGGGTTGGAGTTCTTC.

This chain joins TRBV4-3 and TRBJ1-4, with D tentatively TRBD1 (5 bases). The CDR3 is 17 amino acids. Germline V CDR1 and CDR2: LGHNA, YSLEER. Trimming took off 2 bases at V and 5 bases at J, with 18 bases between the two ends. The CDR3, as DNA: TGCGCCAGCAGCCAACCCCCCGGGGGGATTACAAATGAAAAACTGTTTTTT. It specifies CASSQPPGGITNEKLFF.

The chain recombines TRBV6-5 with TRBJ2-7; no firm D call. Germline assignment: CDR1 MNHEY and CDR2 SVGAGI. There are 11 residues in the CDR3. Between the trimmed V and J ends, which lost 0 bases and 7 bases, there was a span of 4 bases. This CDR3 is CASSYSGEQYF. The CDR3 DNA is TGTGCCAGCAGTTACTCGGGGGAGCAGTACTTC.

The V gene is TRBV6-1, the J gene TRBJ1-4; perhaps TRBD1 as D (5 bases). The CDR3 loop spans 14 amino acids. V lost 4 bases to trimming and J lost 6 bases, with 12 bases between them. Germline loops: CDR1 MNHNS, CDR2 SASEGT. The CDR3: CASSVWGVDEKLFF. As DNA, the CDR3 is TGTGCCAGCAGTGTTTGGGGGGTGGATGAAAAACTGTTTTTT.

The rearrangement links TRBV2 to TRBJ1-5; 9 bases align to TRBD1. Looked up from germline, CDR1 is SNHLY and CDR2 is FYNNEI. This CDR3 contains 14 residues. V lost 6 bases, J lost 1 base, and 1 base stayed unmatched. DNA of the CDR3: TGTGCCAGCAGCGGACAGGGGAGCAATCAGCCCCAGCATTTT. This sequence encodes CASSGQGSNQPQHF.

The chain is built from TRBV10-3 and TRBJ1-3; perhaps TRBD1 as D (6 bases). The germline V and J ends were trimmed by 2 bases and 0 bases, with 20 bases remaining between them. Germline lookup yields CDR1 ENHRY and CDR2 SYGVKD. The CDR3 extends over 19 amino acids. The CDR3 loop reads CAISESGSAGAVSGNTIYF. The CDR3 coding sequence is TGTGCCATCAGTGAGAGTGGTTCGGCAGGGGCCGTCTCTGGAAACACCATATATTTT.

The chain combines TRBV6-5 with TRBJ2-7; the D is unclear. Deletions cut 3 bases from V and 2 bases from J, with 11 bases between. Germline V lookup: CDR1 MNHEY, CDR2 SVGAGI. There are 14 residues in the CDR3. DNA of the CDR3: TGTGCCAGCAGTTATGGTGGCTCCCCCTACGAGCAGTACTTC. Its protein is CASSYGGSPYEQYF.

This chain links TRBV9 with TRBJ1-1, with 8 bases matching TRBD1. This CDR3 comprises 15 residues. CDR1 and CDR2 from the germline V gene are SGDLS and YYNGEE. V gave up 3 bases and J gave up 3 bases; unmatched junction bases: 7. CDR3 in amino acids: CASSATDRGYTEAFF. CDR3 coding DNA: TGTGCCAGCAGCGCCACCGACAGGGGCTACACTGAAGCTTTCTTT. Together with reference TRBV9 and TRBJ1-1, the CDR3 gives the full variable domain: DSGVTQTPKHLITATGQRVTLRCSPRSGDLSVYWYQQSLDQGLQFLIQYYNGEERAKGNILERFSAQQFPDLHSELNLSSLELGDSALYFCASSATDRGYTEAFFGQGTRLTVV.

CDR3 bases: TGTGCCAGCAGCTTGTCTCCTAGCGGGGGGATGGGAGAGACCCAGTACTTC. Amino acids: CASSLSPSGGMGETQYF. The genes are TRBV5-5 and TRBJ2-5, with 11 bases lining up with TRBD2. In germline, CDR1 is SGHKS, CDR2 YYEKEE (reference sequence). The CDR3 is 17 residues long. The J segment lost 4 bases and the V segment lost 1 base, leaving 9 bases of the junction unmatched.

The chain couples TRBV21-1 to TRBJ1-2; no check of the table's D call, TRBD1, against the DNA was made. TRBV21-1 constitutes a pseudogene. The CDR3 spans 16 residues. The DNA for the CDR3 is TGTGCCAGCAGCAAAGCTCCGACAGAGGAAATCTATGGCTACACCTTC. Encoded protein: CASSKAPTEEIYGYTF.

This clone occurred once. This chain connects TRBV5-4 to TRBJ2-1, with a weak D call TRBD2 (7 bases). V shed 10 bases and J shed 8 bases, with 19 bases lying between them. CDR3 length: 13 residues. Germline CDR1 is SGHNT and CDR2 is YYREEE (reference sequence). CDR3 amino acids: CAVAGALGDEQFF. The CDR3 DNA reads as TGTGCCGTGGCGGGGGCTTTAGGCGATGAGCAGTTCTTC.